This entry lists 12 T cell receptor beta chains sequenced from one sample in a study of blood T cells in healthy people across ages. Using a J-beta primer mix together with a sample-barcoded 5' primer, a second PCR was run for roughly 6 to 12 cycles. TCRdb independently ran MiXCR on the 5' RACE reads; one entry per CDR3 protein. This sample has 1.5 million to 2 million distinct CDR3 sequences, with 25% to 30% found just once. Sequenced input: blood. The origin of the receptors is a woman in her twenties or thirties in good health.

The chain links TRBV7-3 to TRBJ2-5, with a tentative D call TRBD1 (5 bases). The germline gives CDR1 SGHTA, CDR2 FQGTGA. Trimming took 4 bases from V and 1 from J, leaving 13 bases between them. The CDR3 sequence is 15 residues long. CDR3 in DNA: TGTGCCAGCAGCTCCAGACAGCTAATCCAAGAGACCCAGTACTTC. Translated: CASSSRQLIQETQYF.

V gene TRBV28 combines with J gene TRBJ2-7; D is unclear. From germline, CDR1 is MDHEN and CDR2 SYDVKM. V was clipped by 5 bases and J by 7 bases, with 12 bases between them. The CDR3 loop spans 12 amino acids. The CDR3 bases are TGTGCCAGCAGTCGTACCGTTAATGAGCAGTACTTC. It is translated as CASSRTVNEQYF.

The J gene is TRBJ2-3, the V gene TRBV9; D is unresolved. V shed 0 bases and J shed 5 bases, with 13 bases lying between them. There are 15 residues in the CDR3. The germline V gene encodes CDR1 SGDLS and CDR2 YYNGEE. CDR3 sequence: CASSVDLTGRDTQYF. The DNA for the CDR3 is TGTGCCAGCAGCGTAGACCTAACCGGGCGAGATACGCAGTATTTT. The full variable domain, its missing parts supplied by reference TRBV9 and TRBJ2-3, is DSGVTQTPKHLITATGQRVTLRCSPRSGDLSVYWYQQSLDQGLQFLIQYYNGEERAKGNILERFSAQQFPDLHSELNLSSLELGDSALYFCASSVDLTGRDTQYFGPGTRLTVL.

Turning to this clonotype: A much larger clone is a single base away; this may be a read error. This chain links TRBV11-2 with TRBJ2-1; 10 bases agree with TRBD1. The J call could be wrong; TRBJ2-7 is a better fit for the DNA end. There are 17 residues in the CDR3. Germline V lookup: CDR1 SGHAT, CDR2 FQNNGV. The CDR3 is CASSSDRGPRSYNEQYF. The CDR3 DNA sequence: TGTGCCAGCAGCTCCGACAGGGGGCCCCGCTCCTACAATGAGCAGTACTTC.

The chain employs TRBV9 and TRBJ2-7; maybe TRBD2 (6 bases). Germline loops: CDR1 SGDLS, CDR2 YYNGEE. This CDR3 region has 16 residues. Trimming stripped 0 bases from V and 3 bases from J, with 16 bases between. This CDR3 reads CASSVERGGGHYEQYF. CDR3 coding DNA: TGTGCCAGCAGCGTAGAGAGGGGTGGAGGGCACTACGAGCAGTACTTC.

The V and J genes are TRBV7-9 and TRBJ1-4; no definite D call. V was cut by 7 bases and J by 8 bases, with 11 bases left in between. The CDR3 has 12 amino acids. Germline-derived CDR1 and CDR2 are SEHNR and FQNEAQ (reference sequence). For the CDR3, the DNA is TGTGCCAGCAATATCGTGGCAGAAAAACTGTTTTTT. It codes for CASNIVAEKLFF.

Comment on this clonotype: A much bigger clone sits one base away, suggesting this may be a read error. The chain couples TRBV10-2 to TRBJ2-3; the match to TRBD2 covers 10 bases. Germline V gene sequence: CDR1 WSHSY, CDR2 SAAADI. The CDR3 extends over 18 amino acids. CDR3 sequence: CTSSESSLAGRLEDTQYF. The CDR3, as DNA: TGCACCAGCAGTGAGTCCTCACTAGCGGGAAGGTTAGAAGATACGCAGTATTTT.

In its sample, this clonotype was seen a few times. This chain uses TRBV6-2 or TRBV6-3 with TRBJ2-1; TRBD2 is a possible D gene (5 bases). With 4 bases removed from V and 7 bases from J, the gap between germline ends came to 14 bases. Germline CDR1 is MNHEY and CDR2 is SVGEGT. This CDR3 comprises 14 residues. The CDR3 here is CASSSSGSFNEQFF. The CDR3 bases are TGTGCCAGCAGTTCGAGCGGATCCTTTAATGAGCAGTTCTTC.

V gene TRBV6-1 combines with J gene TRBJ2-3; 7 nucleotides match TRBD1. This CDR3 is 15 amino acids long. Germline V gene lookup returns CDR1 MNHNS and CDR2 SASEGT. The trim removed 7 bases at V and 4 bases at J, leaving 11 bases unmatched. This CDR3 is CASTYRDSRADTQYF. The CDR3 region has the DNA TGTGCCAGCACTTACCGGGACAGTCGCGCAGATACGCAGTATTTT.

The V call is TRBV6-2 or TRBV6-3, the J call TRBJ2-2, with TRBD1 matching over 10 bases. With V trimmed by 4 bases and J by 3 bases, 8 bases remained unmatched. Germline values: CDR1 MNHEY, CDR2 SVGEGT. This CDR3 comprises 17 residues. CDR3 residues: CASSSRTGGTYTGELFF. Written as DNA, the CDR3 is TGTGCCAGCAGTTCCAGGACAGGGGGGACGTACACCGGGGAGCTGTTTTTT.

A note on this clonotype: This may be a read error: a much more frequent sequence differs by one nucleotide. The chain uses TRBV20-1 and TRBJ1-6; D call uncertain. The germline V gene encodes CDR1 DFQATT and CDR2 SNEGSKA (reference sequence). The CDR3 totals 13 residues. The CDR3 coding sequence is TGCAGTGCTAGAACAGCCTCTAATTTACCCCTCCACTTT. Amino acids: CSARTASNLPLHF.

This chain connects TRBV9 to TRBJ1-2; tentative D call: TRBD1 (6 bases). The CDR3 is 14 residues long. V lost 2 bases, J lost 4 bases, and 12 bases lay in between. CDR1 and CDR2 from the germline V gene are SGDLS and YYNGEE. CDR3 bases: TGTGCCAGCAGCGTGAACAGGGAATCCTATGGCTACACCTTC. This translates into CASSVNRESYGYTF.